A single sample is the source of the 22 T cell receptor beta chains below, sequenced in a study of neurological immune-mediated disorders. TCRdb reprocessed the 5' RACE reads with MiXCR, giving one entry per CDR3 protein. Among 55,000 to 75,000 distinct CDR3 sequences listed, roughly 2.5% were seen once. Material: PBMCs. Source of these receptors: a man aged 50-59 years with multiple sclerosis.

Many counts were recorded for this clonotype. The chain is built from TRBV12-3 or TRBV12-4 and TRBJ2-1, with 7 bases aligning to TRBD2. J was trimmed by 0 bases and V by 4 bases; bases with no gene match: 12. There are 18 residues in the CDR3. The DNA of the CDR3 is TGTGCCAGCAGTTCCCACACATTATCTAGCGGCTCCTACAATGAGCAGTTCTTC. It codes for CASSSHTLSSGSYNEQFF.

This clonotype was observed many times. The rearrangement uses TRBV7-2 and TRBJ1-2; no clear D. From germline, CDR1 is SGHTA and CDR2 FQGNSA. The CDR3 length is 14 residues. Trimming cost V 2 bases and J 4 bases, with 11 bases left between them. The CDR3 DNA reads TGTGCCAGCAGCTTAAAGGACCTGGGCTATGGCTACACCTTC. Protein sequence: CASSLKDLGYGYTF.

This clonotype has ten or more counts. This chain joins TRBV6-2 or TRBV6-3 and TRBJ1-5; no clear D gene. CDR3 size: 14 residues. Germline lookup yields CDR1 MNHEY and CDR2 SVGEGT. Trimming cost V 6 bases and J 3 bases, with 12 bases left between them. The CDR3 region is CASSGWPYNQPQHF. In nucleotides, the CDR3 is TGTGCCAGCAGCGGATGGCCGTACAATCAGCCCCAGCATTTT.

This clonotype was picked up many times. The chain is built from TRBV10-3 and TRBJ2-5, with D perhaps matching TRBD1 or TRBD2 (6 bases each). The V gene lost 6 bases and the J gene lost 9 bases, with 14 bases spanning the gap. CDR1 ENHRY and CDR2 SYGVKD come from the germline V gene. This CDR3 has 12 amino acids. CDR3 coding DNA: TGTGCCATCAGGGACAGCGGAGGGGCCCAGTACTTC. Translation: CAIRDSGGAQYF.

This clonotype was counted many times. The chain is built from TRBV29-1 and TRBJ1-5; TRBD1 matches at 8 bases. The germline gives CDR1 SQVTM, CDR2 ANQGSEA. V lost 2 bases and J lost 6; bases outside the gene matches: 6. The CDR3 contains 14 residues. Written as DNA, the CDR3 is TGCAGCGTTGAAATAGGGACAGGCGGTCAGCCCCAGCATTTT. It specifies CSVEIGTGGQPQHF.

Ten or more counts support this clonotype. The chain combines TRBV28 with TRBJ2-3; 9 nucleotides align to TRBD2. Germline CDR1 and CDR2: MDHEN and SYDVKM. V gave up 2 bases and J gave up 1 base; unmatched junction bases: 4. This CDR3 comprises 16 residues. CDR3 protein: CASSLTSGGRTDTQYF. The CDR3 DNA reads as TGTGCCAGCAGTTTAACGAGCGGGGGGCGCACAGATACGCAGTATTTT.

This clonotype was seen more than once but under ten times. The chain has TRBV11-2 and TRBJ1-1; the match to TRBD1 covers 9 bases. This CDR3 has 14 residues. Germline loops: CDR1 SGHAT, CDR2 FQNNGV. V trimming: 3 bases; J trimming: 1 base; junction bases outside the gene matches: 0. CDR3 loop: CASSLTGGNTEAFF. Here the CDR3 DNA reads TGTGCCAGCAGCTTGACAGGGGGGAACACTGAAGCTTTCTTT.

This clonotype was counted ten times or more. Germline and junction disagree at one end, which may indicate a read error. The genes are TRBV20-1 and TRBJ2-1; D gene uncertain. The CDR3 extends over 14 amino acids. Germline CDR1 reads DFQATT; CDR2 reads SNEGSKA (reference sequence). This CDR3 is CSVRDLDTYNEQFF. The CDR3 DNA reads TGCAGTGTTAGAGATCTAGACACCTACAATGAGCAGTTCTTC.

This clonotype was seen repeatedly, ten times or more. The V and J genes are TRBV9 and TRBJ2-3; D is possibly TRBD1 or TRBD2 (7 bases each). Germline V gives CDR1 SGDLS, CDR2 YYNGEE. This CDR3 spans 16 amino acids. Trimming took off 6 bases at V and 0 bases at J, with 17 bases between the two ends. For the CDR3, the DNA is TGTGCCAGCAACCACCCAGGGGGGGGTAGCACAGATACGCAGTATTTT. Translation: CASNHPGGGSTDTQYF.

This clonotype was seen repeatedly, ten times or more. V gene TRBV5-5 combines with J gene TRBJ2-5; TRBD1 matches 7 bases. The CDR3 spans 18 residues. V trimming: 0 bases; J trimming: 1 base; junction bases outside the gene matches: 12. Germline V lookup: CDR1 SGHKS, CDR2 YYEKEE (reference sequence). The CDR3 nucleotides read TGTGCCAGCAGCTTGGTCCTCGCCGACAGGGTAATCCAAGAGACCCAGTACTTC. The encoded protein is CASSLVLADRVIQETQYF. The variable domain in full, completed from reference TRBV5-5 and TRBJ2-5, reads DAGVTQSPTHLIKTRGQQVTLRCSPISGHKSVSWYQQVLGQGPQFIFQYYEKEERGRGNFPDRFSARQFPNYSSELNVNALLLGDSALYLCASSLVLADRVIQETQYFGPGTRLLVL.

In this sample, this clonotype turned up a few times. A much bigger clone sits one base away, suggesting this may be a read error. The CDR3 sequence: CASSTGRREQYF. The CDR3 DNA reads TGCGCCAGCAGCACCGGACGGAGAGAGCAGTACTTC. The rearrangement links TRBV5-1 to TRBJ2-7; D not certain. The CDR3 spans 12 residues. V was clipped by 4 bases and J by 7 bases, with 12 bases between them. Germline lookup yields CDR1 SGHRS and CDR2 YFSETQ.

This clonotype has ten or more counts. This chain connects TRBV11-2 to TRBJ2-7; no clear D. The CDR3 runs 14 residues. V was clipped by 0 bases and J by 2 bases, with 8 bases between them. Germline V CDR1 and CDR2: SGHAT, FQNNGV. Here the CDR3 reads CASSLDWVTYEQYF. CDR3 sequence (DNA): TGTGCCAGCAGCTTAGACTGGGTAACCTACGAGCAGTACTTC.

This clonotype was observed many times. The V gene is TRBV6-2 or TRBV6-3, the J gene TRBJ2-7; 11 positions match TRBD2. V dropped 2 bases and J dropped 3; count of bases not matched to a gene: 0. The germline gives CDR1 MNHEY, CDR2 SVGEGT. CDR3 size: 14 residues. This CDR3 is CASSYGTSGYEQYF. The CDR3 DNA is TGTGCCAGCAGTTACGGGACTAGCGGCTACGAGCAGTACTTC.

There are many counts of this clonotype. The rearrangement uses TRBV10-3 and TRBJ1-2; TRBD1 aligns across 8 bases. Germline values: CDR1 ENHRY, CDR2 SYGVKD. The CDR3 is 15 amino acids. V dropped 2 bases and J dropped 7; count of bases not matched to a gene: 9. The CDR3 DNA reads TGTGCCATCAGTGAGCACCCCAGGGGGCGCGTTGGCTACACCTTC. Encoded protein: CAISEHPRGRVGYTF.

This clonotype was seen repeatedly, ten times or more. CDR3 region: CASRVAGPPYEQYF. In nucleotides, the CDR3 is TGTGCCAGCAGGGTAGCGGGACCCCCCTACGAGCAGTACTTC. This sequence joins TRBV27 and TRBJ2-7; TRBD2 agrees at 8 bases. The length of the CDR3 is 14 residues. Germline CDR1 is MNHEY and CDR2 is SMNVEV (reference sequence). Germline trimming cut 6 bases from V and 2 bases from J; bases unmatched to any gene: 6.

Comments on this clonotype: A much larger clonotype is one base distant, so this may be a read error. This chain connects TRBV12-3 or TRBV12-4 to TRBJ1-2; D is uncertain. The length of the CDR3 is 12 residues. CDR3 region: CVSSQLSYGYTF. As DNA, the CDR3 is TGTGTCAGCAGCCAACTTAGCTATGGCTACACCTTC.

This clonotype has ten or more counts. The J gene is TRBJ1-5, the V gene TRBV5-1; D unresolved. The germline V and J ends were trimmed by 0 bases and 0 bases, with 7 bases remaining between them. In germline, CDR1 is SGHRS, CDR2 YFSETQ. The CDR3 loop spans 15 amino acids. CDR3 DNA sequence: TGCGCCAGCAGCTTGGGCGGGGTTAGCAATCAGCCCCAGCATTTT. Amino acid sequence: CASSLGGVSNQPQHF.

In its sample, this clonotype was seen many times. This chain joins TRBV7-2 and TRBJ1-4; no clear D gene. Germline CDR1 reads SGHTA; CDR2 reads FQGNSA. With 1 base removed from V and 1 base from J, the gap between germline ends came to 1 base. The CDR3 runs to 13 residues. CDR3 loop: CASSLGTNEKLFF. Written as DNA, the CDR3 is TGTGCCAGCAGCTTAGGAACTAATGAAAAACTGTTTTTT.

This clonotype came up many times. The genes are TRBV20-1 and TRBJ2-1, with 7 bases lining up with TRBD2. Germline V lookup: CDR1 DFQATT, CDR2 SNEGSKA (reference sequence). The CDR3 spans 13 residues. J was trimmed by 9 bases and V by 3 bases; bases with no gene match: 8. CDR3 bases: TGCAGTGCTAGTCTTCTTTCGGGGGGTGAGCAGTTCTTC. Protein sequence: CSASLLSGGEQFF.

This clonotype was seen repeatedly, ten times or more. The DNA for the CDR3 is TGCAGTGCCAGGAGTACGGCCCGCACAGATACGCAGTATTTT. Its translation: CSARSTARTDTQYF. The rearrangement joins TRBV20-1 to TRBJ2-3; D gene ambiguous. V lost 6 bases to trimming and J lost 1 base, with 14 bases between them. Germline V CDR1 and CDR2: DFQATT, SNEGSKA (reference sequence). The CDR3 has 14 amino acids.

This clonotype was seen at least ten times. This rearrangement joins TRBV13 to TRBJ1-2; D remains unclear. Between the trimmed V and J ends, which lost 1 base and 7 bases, there was a span of 4 bases. The CDR3 has 11 amino acids. Germline assignment: CDR1 PRHDT and CDR2 FYEKMQ (reference sequence). DNA for the CDR3: TGTGCCAGCAGCTTAGACGGTGGCTACACCTTC. Translating it yields CASSLDGGYTF.

The table lists this clonotype with many counts. The rearrangement joins TRBV7-2 to TRBJ2-4, with 12 bases aligning to TRBD1. V trimming: 2 bases; J trimming: 0 bases; junction bases outside the gene matches: 8. This CDR3 contains 19 residues. CDR1 is SGHTA and CDR2 is FQGNSA in the germline V gene. In DNA form, the CDR3 reads TGTGCCAGCAGCTTAATCGAACGGGACAGGGGGCGAGCCAAAAACATTCAGTACTTC. This gives the protein CASSLIERDRGRAKNIQYF.